One and the same sample provided the 21 T cell receptor beta chains below, sequenced in a study of human T cells and chemical hapten exposure. Each CDR3 protein gets one entry after TCRdb re-called the RACE reads with MiXCR. The table shows roughly 260,000 distinct CDR3 sequences, with approximately 8.6% occurring only once. Regarding time point: pre-sensitization, week 0. Specified treatment: therapeutic diphenylcyclopropenone sensitization with weekly scalp DPC. The sample consisted of whole blood, taken in connection with sensitization to the hapten diphenylcyclopropenone (DPC). The source is a middle-aged woman with alopecia areata. Some clones in this sample may be carry-over from other donors' samples.

In its sample, this clonotype was seen many times. J is TRBJ1-2 and V is TRBV2, with TRBD1 matching over 8 bases. CDR3 length: 13 amino acids. The germline V gene encodes CDR1 SNHLY and CDR2 FYNNEI. V trimming: 6 bases; J trimming: 7 bases; junction bases outside the gene matches: 7. The CDR3 DNA reads TGTGCCAGCAGCCCGGACAGGGTTAGTGGCTACACCTTC. Translation: CASSPDRVSGYTF.

This clonotype was seen ten or more times. J is TRBJ1-1 and V is TRBV10-3, with a tentative D call TRBD1 (6 bases). Trimming took off 0 bases at V and 4 bases at J, with 9 bases between the two ends. CDR3 length: 14 residues. Germline assignment: CDR1 ENHRY and CDR2 SYGVKD. The CDR3 reads CAISESAGATEAFF. The CDR3 region has the DNA TGTGCCATCAGTGAGTCAGCAGGGGCCACTGAAGCTTTCTTT.

The rearrangement links TRBV5-1 to TRBJ2-3, with D perhaps matching TRBD2 (5 bases). Germline loops: CDR1 SGHRS, CDR2 YFSETQ. V was trimmed by 4 bases and J by 6 bases, leaving 15 bases between them. The CDR3 contains 14 residues. The CDR3, as DNA: TGCGCCAGCAGCCTGAGCGGTGGCAGGGATACGCAGTATTTT. As protein: CASSLSGGRDTQYF.

The rearrangement links TRBV7-2 to TRBJ2-3; 11 bases are a match to TRBD2. The trim removed 2 bases at V and 5 bases at J, leaving 9 bases unmatched. Germline V lookup: CDR1 SGHTA, CDR2 FQGNSA. The CDR3 spans 17 residues. CDR3 nucleotide sequence: TGTGCCAGCAGCTTAACCTATAGCGGGAGGGTCGGAGATACGCAGTATTTT. It translates to CASSLTYSGRVGDTQYF.

This clonotype was seen at least ten times. CDR3 region: CASSVGQGYTEAFF. The CDR3 DNA reads TGTGCCAGCAGCGTGGGACAGGGCTACACTGAAGCTTTCTTT. This chain uses TRBV28 with TRBJ1-1, with 9 bases lining up with TRBD1. J was trimmed by 3 bases and V by 6 bases; bases with no gene match: 5. The V gene's germline CDR1 is MDHEN and CDR2 SYDVKM. There are 14 residues in the CDR3.

This clonotype was recorded many times. The rearrangement uses TRBV7-9 and TRBJ2-3, with D uncertain. Trimming stripped 2 bases from V and 2 bases from J, with 11 bases between. The CDR3 is 15 residues long. Per germline, CDR1 SEHNR and CDR2 FQNEAQ (reference sequence). The CDR3 DNA reads as TGTGCCAGCAGCTTAAGAGAGGTTCCCACAGATACGCAGTATTTT. As protein: CASSLREVPTDTQYF.

Ten or more counts support this clonotype. The rearrangement links TRBV6-2 or TRBV6-3 to TRBJ1-1; D unresolved. The V gene's germline CDR1 is MNHEY and CDR2 SVGEGT. Trimming took off 6 bases at V and 4 bases at J, with 12 bases between the two ends. The CDR3 is 13 amino acids. As DNA, the CDR3 is TGTGCCAGCAGCCCACCGATGGGCACTGAAGCTTTCTTT. Translating gives CASSPPMGTEAFF.

The V gene is TRBV20-1, the J gene TRBJ2-5; TRBD2 matches at 7 bases. The ends lost 3 bases at V and 1 base at J; junction bases unmatched: 8. CDR1 is DFQATT and CDR2 is SNEGSKA in the germline V gene (reference sequence). This CDR3 region has 15 residues. CDR3 sequence reads: CSASSRTSLQETQYF. The CDR3 bases are TGCAGTGCTAGTTCCCGGACTAGTCTCCAAGAGACCCAGTACTTC.

This clonotype has at least ten counts. The chain combines TRBV29-1 with TRBJ2-2; TRBD2 is a possible D gene (5 bases). Trimming took 0 bases from V and 7 from J, leaving 15 bases between them. Germline CDR1 and CDR2: SQVTM and ANQGSEA. CDR3 length: 15 amino acids. In DNA form, the CDR3 reads TGCAGCGTTGAAGATCCGACTAACCCCGGCGGGGAGCTGTTTTTT. It yields the protein CSVEDPTNPGGELFF.

The chain links TRBV10-3 to TRBJ2-3, with TRBD2 identical over 9 bases. V lost 11 bases and J lost 0; bases outside the gene matches: 3. The CDR3 has 13 residues. Germline values: CDR1 ENHRY, CDR2 SYGVKD. This CDR3 is CAVTSGSTDTQYF. As DNA, the CDR3 is TGTGCCGTCACTAGCGGGAGCACAGATACGCAGTATTTT.

This clonotype was found many times. This chain uses TRBV28 with TRBJ2-1; D is unresolved. The germline gives CDR1 MDHEN, CDR2 SYDVKM. V lost 0 bases, J lost 10 bases, and 4 bases lay in between. The CDR3 loop spans 11 amino acids. The CDR3 here is CASSLWGEQFF. CDR3 nucleotide sequence: TGTGCCAGCAGTTTATGGGGCGAGCAGTTCTTC.

This sequence joins TRBV7-2 and TRBJ2-3; either TRBD1 or TRBD2 may supply D (6 bases each). This CDR3 region has 16 residues. V was trimmed by 5 bases and J by 6 bases, leaving 21 bases between them. The germline gives CDR1 SGHTA, CDR2 FQGNSA. DNA of the CDR3: TGTGCCAGCAGCAAGTGGGGTAATAGGGGGGAGGATACGCAGTATTTT. Encoded protein: CASSKWGNRGEDTQYF.

The CDR3 DNA reads as TGTGCCAGCAGTGTTACAGGGTCTCCGGGCCAGCCCCAGCATTTT. Translation gives CASSVTGSPGQPQHF. The rearrangement links TRBV12-3 or TRBV12-4 to TRBJ1-5; D is perhaps TRBD1 (6 bases). The CDR3 loop spans 15 amino acids. The V gene lost 5 bases and the J gene lost 7 bases, with 18 bases spanning the gap.

The chain employs TRBV3-1 and TRBJ1-2; D is possibly TRBD1 (6 bases). This CDR3 spans 13 amino acids. V shed 1 base and J shed 4 bases, with 7 bases lying between them. The germline CDR1 and CDR2 sequences are LGHDT and YNNKEL (reference sequence). For the CDR3, the DNA is TGTGCCAGCAGCCAAGGAGGGGGCTATGGCTACACCTTC. Its translation: CASSQGGGYGYTF.

The V and J genes are TRBV29-1 and TRBJ2-1; 7 bases are a match to TRBD1. The germline V gene has CDR1 SQVTM and CDR2 ANQGSEA. The CDR3 is 14 amino acids. V gave up 3 bases and J gave up 3 bases; unmatched junction bases: 5. CDR3 bases: TGCAGCGTTGAGAAGGGGGCTAGCTACAATGAGCAGTTCTTC. It translates to CSVEKGASYNEQFF.

This clonotype was recorded at least ten times. The rearrangement uses TRBV11-2 and TRBJ2-1, with 13 bases fitting TRBD2. The length of the CDR3 is 15 residues. V lost 6 bases and J lost 8; bases outside the gene matches: 7. Per the germline V gene, CDR1 is SGHAT and CDR2 is FQNNGV. The CDR3 region has the DNA TGTGCCAGCAGGACACTAGCGGGAGGGCCCCATGAGCAGTTCTTC. It codes for CASRTLAGGPHEQFF.

There are many counts of this clonotype. V is TRBV2 and J is TRBJ1-2; 10 nucleotides match TRBD1. From germline, CDR1 is SNHLY and CDR2 FYNNEI. The CDR3 sequence is 16 residues long. The trim removed 11 bases at V and 2 bases at J, leaving 14 bases unmatched. CDR3 sequence: CAGQPGQGKGNYGYTF. For the CDR3, the DNA is TGTGCCGGACAACCGGGACAGGGGAAGGGGAACTATGGCTACACCTTC.

J is TRBJ2-2 and V is TRBV6-5; TRBD2 agrees at 7 bases. Germline V gene data show CDR1 as MNHEY and CDR2 as SVGAGI. V lost 0 bases to trimming and J lost 5 bases; unmatched junction nucleotides: 15. The CDR3 loop spans 19 amino acids. The CDR3 DNA sequence: TGTGCCAGCAGTTACTCGACCTGGGCAGCGGGAAGGAGGACCGGGGAGCTGTTTTTT. This codes for CASSYSTWAAGRRTGELFF.

The chain couples TRBV5-6 to TRBJ2-7; D assignment may be TRBD1 or TRBD2 (5 bases each). Trimming pared 4 bases from V and 7 bases from J, leaving 18 bases between. CDR3 size: 14 residues. The germline CDR1 and CDR2 sequences are SGHDT and YYEEEE. The CDR3 nucleotides read TGTGCCAGCAGCCGCCCGGGACGGCCGGGGGAGCAGTACTTC. Amino acids: CASSRPGRPGEQYF.

This sequence joins TRBV6-2 or TRBV6-3 and TRBJ2-7; unclear D gene. V was clipped by 6 bases and J by 7 bases, with 10 bases between them. This CDR3 region has 11 residues. The germline V gene has CDR1 MNHEY and CDR2 SVGEGT. For the CDR3, the DNA is TGTGCCAGCAGCCGAACCAGGGAGCAGTACTTC. It codes for CASSRTREQYF.

This clonotype was seen a few times. The chain has TRBV11-2 and TRBJ2-7; D may correspond to TRBD1 or TRBD2 (5 bases each). V was pared by 5 bases and J by 0 bases, with 11 bases between. The CDR3 has 14 residues. CDR1 SGHAT and CDR2 FQNNGV come from the germline V gene. The CDR3 sequence: CASSPGHLSYEQYF. The CDR3 DNA sequence: TGTGCCAGCAGCCCGGGGCACCTCTCCTACGAGCAGTACTTC.